The 13 T cell receptor beta chains reported below all come from one sample, sequenced in a study of cytomegalovirus exposure and HLA in healthy donors. The PCR ran on 60 Vbeta and 13 Jbeta primers. The repertoire was sequenced with immunoSEQ multiplex PCR; TCRdb's copy has only in-frame clones and lacks some. The sample shows over 150,000 clones, 80% of them seen only once. The sequencing input was PBMCs. The receptors were gathered from a man under 40 in good health and CMV-seropositive.

The chain employs TRBV27 and TRBJ2-3; TRBD2 matches 7 bases. The length of the CDR3 is 17 residues. V dropped 4 bases and J dropped 0; count of bases not matched to a gene: 10. Germline CDR1 and CDR2: MNHEY and SMNVEV (reference sequence). CDR3 sequence (DNA): TGTGCCAGCAGTTCACTCCCGGGGAGGGCCAGCACAGATACGCAGTATTTT. It specifies CASSSLPGRASTDTQYF.

The V gene is TRBV6-5, the J gene TRBJ1-3, with 8 bases matching TRBD1. With V trimmed by 5 bases and J by 2 bases, 5 bases remained unmatched. The CDR3 sequence is 15 residues long. Germline values: CDR1 MNHEY, CDR2 SVGAGI. DNA for the CDR3: TGTGCCAGCAGTACCACAGGGGGTACTGGAAACACCATATATTTT. It encodes CASSTTGGTGNTIYF.

The rearrangement links TRBV27 to TRBJ2-5; a possible D gene is TRBD2 (6 bases). Germline V gives CDR1 MNHEY, CDR2 SMNVEV (reference sequence). With 5 bases removed from V and 10 bases from J, the gap between germline ends came to 20 bases. CDR3 length equals 14 residues. The CDR3 nucleotides are TGTGCCAGCAGTCTAAGGGCGCTGGGGGGAGACCAGTACTTC. Translating gives CASSLRALGGDQYF.

This chain connects TRBV15 to TRBJ1-5; perhaps TRBD1 as D (6 bases). The CDR3 length is 17 residues. The germline V gene has CDR1 LNHNV and CDR2 YYDKDF (reference sequence). V was pared by 0 bases and J by 4 bases, with 16 bases between. This chain's CDR3 is CATSRDYRAGVNQPQHF. For the CDR3, the DNA is TGTGCCACCAGCAGAGATTATCGGGCAGGGGTAAATCAGCCCCAGCATTTT.

The chain recombines TRBV10-3 with TRBJ2-2; tentatively, D is TRBD1 (7 bases). The CDR3 loop spans 15 amino acids. From germline, CDR1 is ENHRY and CDR2 SYGVKD. Trimming shortened V by 10 bases and J by 4 bases, and 19 bases separated the two germline ends. The DNA of the CDR3 is TGTGCCACGTGGGGAACAGGGGAGGTCACCGGGGAGCTGTTTTTT. Its protein is CATWGTGEVTGELFF.

The table lists this clone with a count of one. This chain uses TRBV4-1 with TRBJ2-3; no reliable D call. Trimming pared 2 bases from V and 3 bases from J, leaving 3 bases between. CDR3 length: 12 residues. The germline CDR1 and CDR2 sequences are MGHRA and YSYEKL. The CDR3 DNA follows: TGCGCCAGCAGCCAACTAACAGATACGCAGTATTTT. As protein: CASSQLTDTQYF.

The chain couples TRBV10-2 to TRBJ1-2; TRBD1 aligns across 9 bases. J was trimmed by 6 bases and V by 6 bases; bases with no gene match: 8. This CDR3 has 14 residues. The germline gives CDR1 WSHSY, CDR2 SAAADI. The CDR3 region is CASRRSGQGDGYTF. The CDR3 bases are TGCGCCAGCAGAAGATCGGGACAGGGTGATGGCTACACCTTC.

With regard to this clone: A clone one base away is much larger, so this may be a read error. The chain employs TRBV9 and TRBJ2-1; TRBD2 agrees at 8 bases. CDR3 length equals 19 residues. Germline lookup yields CDR1 SGDLS and CDR2 YYNGEE. In nucleotides, the CDR3 is TGTGCCGGCAGCGTAGGCCCGGGAGGGGCGACCAGCTCCTACAATGAGCAGTTCTTC. It specifies CAGSVGPGGATSSYNEQFF.

The CDR3 nucleotides are TGTGCCAGCAGCTGGGCGGGACAGGGTTTGACTAACTATGGCTACACCTTC. Its protein is CASSWAGQGLTNYGYTF. V gene TRBV7-2 combines with J gene TRBJ1-2; 9 nucleotides line up with TRBD1. Germline values: CDR1 SGHTA, CDR2 FQGNSA. The junction had 9 bases not matched to a gene; V was cut back by 4 bases and J by 0 bases. The CDR3 is made up of 17 amino acids.

This chain links TRBV28 with TRBJ1-5; no reliable D call. The germline V gene has CDR1 MDHEN and CDR2 SYDVKM. V shed 3 bases and J shed 6 bases, with 9 bases lying between them. The CDR3 has 13 residues. CDR3 DNA sequence: TGTGCCAGCAGTTTGACGGGGAGTCAGCCCCAGCATTTT. This codes for CASSLTGSQPQHF.

The CDR3 spells CATSRGGRQGVWPQHF. CDR3 nucleotide sequence: TGTGCCACCAGCAGAGGGGGAAGACAGGGGGTTTGGCCCCAGCATTTT. V usage is TRBV15 and J usage is TRBJ1-5, with 9 positions matching TRBD1. Germline-derived CDR1 and CDR2 are LNHNV and YYDKDF (reference sequence). The CDR3 has 16 amino acids. V was clipped by 1 base and J by 9 bases; unmatched bases: 10.

The chain combines TRBV5-1 with TRBJ1-5, with D hard to call. V was clipped by 3 bases and J by 0 bases, with 10 bases between them. This CDR3 is 15 amino acids long. Per germline, CDR1 SGHRS and CDR2 YFSETQ. CDR3 protein: CASSSDGGSNQPQHF. In nucleotides, the CDR3 is TGCGCCAGCAGCTCGGACGGAGGTAGCAATCAGCCCCAGCATTTT.

This chain joins TRBV5-5 and TRBJ2-1; 8 nucleotides line up with TRBD1. Germline assignment: CDR1 SGHKS and CDR2 YYEKEE (reference sequence). Unmatched junction bases numbered 11, after V lost 4 bases and J lost 2 bases. This CDR3 contains 17 residues. The CDR3 DNA is TGTGCCAGCAGCAGGCGCCCAGGGGGCGAGGCCTACAATGAGCAGTTCTTC. Translation gives CASSRRPGGEAYNEQFF.